The 14 T cell receptor beta chains below all came from one sample that was sequenced in a study of blood T cell repertoires in COVID-19. Here immunoSEQ multiplex PCR was the method, and the copy in TCRdb shows in-frame clones only, minus some. The sample has almost 35,000 clones; 75% to 90% are singletons. The sample was peripheral blood. The receptors were sampled from a man in his fifties or sixties with active COVID-19.

The rearrangement uses TRBV27 and TRBJ2-5, with 9 bases identical to TRBD1. With V trimmed by 5 bases and J by 7 bases, 8 bases remained unmatched. The CDR3 is 14 residues long. Germline V gives CDR1 MNHEY, CDR2 SMNVEV (reference sequence). The CDR3 coding sequence is TGTGCCAGCAGTCCCTGGGACAGGGTGGGGACCCAGTACTTC. It is translated as CASSPWDRVGTQYF.

The chain is built from TRBV5-5 and TRBJ2-1; 9 positions match TRBD1. J gave up 8 bases and V 0 bases, and 3 bases lay outside the gene matches. Germline V gives CDR1 SGHKS, CDR2 YYEKEE (reference sequence). The CDR3 contains 14 residues. The CDR3: CASSLGTGVDEQFF. The CDR3 DNA sequence: TGTGCCAGCAGCTTGGGGACAGGGGTGGATGAGCAGTTCTTC.

This clone has only a few counts. This chain uses TRBV7-9 with TRBJ2-1, with D tentatively TRBD2 (5 bases). The V end was cut by 5 bases, the J end by 8 bases, with 10 bases between. CDR3 length: 12 amino acids. CDR1 is SEHNR, CDR2 FQNEAQ, per germline (reference sequence). The CDR3, as DNA: TGTGCCAGCAGCCATACTAGAGATGAGCAGTTCTTC. The encoded protein is CASSHTRDEQFF.

The chain employs TRBV19 and TRBJ2-1, with 9 bases identical to TRBD2. With 3 bases clipped from V and 3 bases from J, the junction kept 9 bases outside the gene matches. Germline lookup yields CDR1 LNHDA and CDR2 SQIVND (reference sequence). This CDR3 has 17 amino acids. The CDR3, as DNA: TGTGCCAGTAGTATTAGTAGCGGGAGTCAAATCTACAATGAGCAGTTCTTC. Its protein product is CASSISSGSQIYNEQFF.

The J gene is TRBJ1-5, the V gene TRBV27, with 10 nucleotides matching TRBD1. This CDR3 has 13 amino acids. Trimming cost V 11 bases and J 6 bases; bases outside gene matches: 7. Germline lookup yields CDR1 MNHEY and CDR2 SMNVEV (reference sequence). CDR3 DNA sequence: TGTGCCTCAGCCGGGACAGGGGTTCAGCCCCAGCATTTT. Translated: CASAGTGVQPQHF.

The genes are TRBV5-1 and TRBJ2-5, with 14 positions matching TRBD2. The CDR3 is made up of 16 amino acids. V was pared by 3 bases and J by 5 bases, with 6 bases of the junction left unmatched. Germline CDR1 reads SGHRS; CDR2 reads YFSETQ. CDR3: CASSSATSGREETQYF. The DNA for the CDR3 is TGCGCCAGCAGCTCGGCGACTAGCGGGAGGGAGGAGACCCAGTACTTC.

This chain connects TRBV7-2 to TRBJ2-7; unclear D gene. V lost 2 bases and J lost 0, with 8 bases in between. Germline loops: CDR1 SGHTA, CDR2 FQGNSA. This CDR3 has 14 residues. CDR3 DNA sequence: TGTGCCAGCAGCTTAATGGCAAGCTCCTACGAGCAGTACTTC. It specifies CASSLMASSYEQYF.

V usage is TRBV5-5 and J usage is TRBJ1-6; 12 bases fit TRBD1. The CDR3 has 15 amino acids. Germline loops: CDR1 SGHKS, CDR2 YYEKEE (reference sequence). Trimming removed 4 bases from V and 6 bases from J; junction bases left unmatched: 2. CDR3 residues: CASSRGQGANSPLHF. The CDR3 DNA follows: TGTGCCAGCAGCCGGGGACAGGGGGCTAATTCACCCCTCCACTTT.

V and J are TRBV9 and TRBJ2-7, with D possibly TRBD1 on 5 matching bases. The V gene's germline CDR1 is SGDLS and CDR2 YYNGEE. The CDR3 extends over 13 amino acids. V dropped 3 bases and J dropped 6 bases, with 13 bases sitting between them. In DNA form, the CDR3 reads TGTGCCAGCAGCGCGGCCCCCAGGGCCGAGCAGTACTTC. Translating it yields CASSAAPRAEQYF. Full variable domain (rest looked up from reference TRBV9 and TRBJ2-7): DSGVTQTPKHLITATGQRVTLRCSPRSGDLSVYWYQQSLDQGLQFLIQYYNGEERAKGNILERFSAQQFPDLHSELNLSSLELGDSALYFCASSAAPRAEQYFGPGTRLTVT.

The CDR3 sequence: CSASPQGAFTGELFF. In DNA form, the CDR3 reads TGCAGTGCTAGTCCGCAGGGGGCGTTCACCGGGGAGCTGTTTTTT. The rearrangement joins TRBV20-1 to TRBJ2-2, with 8 bases lining up with TRBD1. There are 15 residues in the CDR3. From germline, CDR1 is DFQATT and CDR2 SNEGSKA (reference sequence). J was trimmed by 4 bases and V by 3 bases; bases with no gene match: 7.

The chain joins TRBV7-8 to TRBJ2-3, with D tentatively TRBD2 (6 bases). The CDR3 covers 15 residues. The V gene lost 4 bases and the J gene lost 2 bases, with 13 bases spanning the gap. Germline assignment: CDR1 SGHVS and CDR2 FQNEAQ. The CDR3 here is CASSSRDFDTDTQYF. The DNA for the CDR3 is TGTGCCAGCAGCTCCCGGGACTTCGACACAGATACGCAGTATTTT. Combining the CDR3 with reference TRBV7-8 and TRBJ2-3 gives the whole variable domain GAGVSQSPRYKVAKRGQDVALRCDPISGHVSLFWYQQALGQGPEFLTYFQNEAQLDKSGLPSDRFFAERPEGSVSTLKIQRTQQEDSAVYLCASSSRDFDTDTQYFGPGTRLTVL.

The chain has TRBV6-1 and TRBJ2-1, with 10 bases identical to TRBD2. The CDR3 extends over 16 amino acids. Germline loops: CDR1 MNHNS, CDR2 SASEGT. V shed 1 base, J shed 10 bases, and the junction held 10 bases outside the gene matches. Here the CDR3 reads CASSEVLAGGNGEQFF. The CDR3 DNA reads as TGTGCCAGCAGTGAAGTATTAGCGGGAGGAAACGGGGAGCAGTTCTTC.

The J gene is TRBJ2-3, the V gene TRBV19; 8 nucleotides line up with TRBD1. The CDR3 contains 17 residues. Unmatched junction bases numbered 11, after V lost 4 bases and J lost 2 bases. Germline-derived CDR1 and CDR2 are LNHDA and SQIVND (reference sequence). DNA of the CDR3: TGTGCCAGTAGTACCCCCTACCGGGACAGGCACACAGATACGCAGTATTTT. Its translation: CASSTPYRDRHTDTQYF.

The chain combines TRBV6-6 with TRBJ2-2, with 9 bases that match TRBD2. With V trimmed by 5 bases and J by 5 bases, 9 bases remained unmatched. Germline values: CDR1 MNHNY, CDR2 SVGAGI (reference sequence). The CDR3 spans 16 residues. The DNA of the CDR3 is TGTGCCAGCAGTCCAGGGAAAGCGGGAGGAACCGGGGAGCTGTTTTTT. Amino acid sequence: CASSPGKAGGTGELFF.